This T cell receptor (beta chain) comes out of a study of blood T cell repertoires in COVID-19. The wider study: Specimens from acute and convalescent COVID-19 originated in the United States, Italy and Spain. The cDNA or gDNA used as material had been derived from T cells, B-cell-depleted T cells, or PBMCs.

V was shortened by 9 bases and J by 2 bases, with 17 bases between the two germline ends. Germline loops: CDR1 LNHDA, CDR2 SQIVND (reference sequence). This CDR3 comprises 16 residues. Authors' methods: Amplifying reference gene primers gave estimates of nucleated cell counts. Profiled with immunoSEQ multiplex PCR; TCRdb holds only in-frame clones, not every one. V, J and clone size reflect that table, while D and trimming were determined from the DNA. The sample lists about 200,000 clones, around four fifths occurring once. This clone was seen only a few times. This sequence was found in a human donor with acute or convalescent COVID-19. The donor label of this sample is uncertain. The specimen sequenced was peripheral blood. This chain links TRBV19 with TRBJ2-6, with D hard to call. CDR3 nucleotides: TGTGCCAGCAGTGTCGTCAGGTCCCCTGGGGCCAACGTCCTGACTTTC. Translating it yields CASSVVRSPGANVLTF.